A single sample is the source of the 22 T cell receptor beta chains below, sequenced in a study of T cell responses to AZD1222 COVID-19 vaccine (dated by TCRdb to the early 2020s). The time point label here, explained by the study, means: baseline before first vaccination. The library relied on the immunoSEQ multiplex PCR assay. Held by TCRdb, this immuneACCESS table contains in-frame sequences only and omits some clones. Under half of the omission traces to an unresolved V gene where checked; the cause of the rest is unknown. The sample table records more than 70,000 clones; 70% to 90% of these occur just once. The top ten clonotypes cover about 1.4% of the sample. This material consisted of peripheral blood, taken on day 0 of AZD1222 vaccination. Receptors were obtained from an adult in good health.

The chain links TRBV7-2 to TRBJ2-3; D not resolved. V lost 3 bases, J lost 6 bases, and 4 bases lay in between. This CDR3 is 11 amino acids long. Germline assignment: CDR1 SGHTA and CDR2 FQGNSA. CDR3 in DNA: TGTGCCAGCAGCTTTGTGGATACGCAGTATTTT. It yields the protein CASSFVDTQYF.

This chain's CDR3 is CASSSRGSDTQYF. The CDR3 DNA reads as TGTGCCAGCTCCTCCAGGGGGTCAGATACGCAGTATTTT. This chain joins TRBV18 and TRBJ2-3, with TRBD1 matching 7 bases. Germline V CDR1 and CDR2: KGHSH, LQKENI. This CDR3 comprises 13 residues. The V gene end was trimmed by 6 bases and the J gene end by 4 bases; junction bases not matched to a gene: 4.

The chain carries TRBV7-2 and TRBJ2-5; D uncertain. Between the trimmed V and J ends, which lost 4 bases and 2 bases, there was a span of 11 bases. Germline CDR1 SGHTA, CDR2 FQGNSA. The CDR3 spans 14 residues. The CDR3: CASSWFGSQETQYF. The CDR3 DNA reads TGTGCCAGCAGCTGGTTCGGTTCACAAGAGACCCAGTACTTC.

The chain joins TRBV7-9 to TRBJ1-2; D is unclear. The V gene's germline CDR1 is SEHNR and CDR2 FQNEAQ (reference sequence). Trimming pared 3 bases from V and 7 bases from J, leaving 15 bases between. CDR3 length: 14 amino acids. CDR3 sequence: CASSFWEEVSGYTF. The DNA for the CDR3 is TGTGCCAGCAGCTTCTGGGAGGAAGTAAGTGGCTACACCTTC.

V gene TRBV30 combines with J gene TRBJ1-4; D is ambiguous. From germline, CDR1 is GTSNPN and CDR2 SVGIG (reference sequence). This CDR3 has 15 amino acids. V was trimmed by 2 bases and J by 0 bases, leaving 10 bases between them. The CDR3 region has the DNA TGTGCCTGGAGTTTAGCAGGAGCAACTAATGAAAAACTGTTTTTT. Protein product: CAWSLAGATNEKLFF.

The chain recombines TRBV7-9 with TRBJ2-7; 7 positions match TRBD1. V gave up 5 bases and J gave up 1 base; unmatched junction bases: 5. In germline, CDR1 is SEHNR, CDR2 FQNEAQ (reference sequence). The CDR3 consists of 14 residues. The CDR3 DNA reads TGTGCCAGCAGCGACGACAGGGATTCCTACGAGCAGTACTTC. Protein product: CASSDDRDSYEQYF.

This clone was counted a single time. The V call is TRBV5-6, the J call TRBJ1-2; D might be TRBD1 (5 bases). The CDR3 totals 12 residues. CDR1 is SGHDT, CDR2 YYEEEE, per germline. The V gene lost 4 bases and the J gene lost 6 bases, with 10 bases spanning the gap. DNA of the CDR3: TGTGCCAGCAGCGAGCGGGGGAATGGCTACACCTTC. This sequence encodes CASSERGNGYTF.

The rearrangement uses TRBV19 and TRBJ1-4, with D tentatively TRBD1 (6 bases). The CDR3 covers 16 residues. Germline values: CDR1 LNHDA, CDR2 SQIVND (reference sequence). The V and J ends lost 4 bases and 4 bases respectively, with 16 bases between them. The CDR3 DNA reads as TGTGCCAGTAGTAATGAAAGGACAGCTTATAATGAAAAACTGTTTTTT. Translated: CASSNERTAYNEKLFF. Filled out from reference TRBV19 and TRBJ1-4, the complete variable domain reads DGGITQSPKYLFRKEGQNVTLSCEQNLNHDAMYWYRQDPGQGLRLIYYSQIVNDFQKGDIAEGYSVSREKKESFPLTVTSAQKNPTAFYLCASSNERTAYNEKLFFGSGTQLSVL.

V gene TRBV29-1 combines with J gene TRBJ1-2; D is possibly TRBD1 (6 bases). Trimming stripped 6 bases from V and 2 bases from J, with 10 bases between. The CDR3 is 12 amino acids. Germline CDR1 is SQVTM and CDR2 is ANQGSEA. CDR3: CSVGTLNYGYTF. DNA of the CDR3: TGCAGCGTAGGGACACTCAACTATGGCTACACCTTC.

DNA of the CDR3: TGTGCCAGCAGCGCGACCGGGACTAGCGGTTCTTACGAGCAGTACTTC. This encodes CASSATGTSGSYEQYF. This chain uses TRBV9 with TRBJ2-7; 11 bases agree with TRBD2. The CDR3 is 16 residues long. CDR1 is SGDLS, CDR2 YYNGEE, per germline. The V and J ends lost 3 bases and 4 bases, in that order; junction bases with no gene match: 9.

The gene calls are TRBV20-1 and TRBJ2-1; TRBD2 aligns across 7 bases. Looked up from germline, CDR1 is DFQATT and CDR2 is SNEGSKA (reference sequence). The CDR3 runs 11 residues. This CDR3 is CSPSGYNEQFF. The CDR3 DNA follows: TGCTCCCCTAGCGGTTACAATGAGCAGTTCTTC.

The gene calls are TRBV6-6 and TRBJ1-3; D call uncertain. Germline lookup yields CDR1 MNHNY and CDR2 SVGAGI (reference sequence). The length of the CDR3 is 15 residues. V was trimmed by 2 bases and J by 4 bases, leaving 12 bases between them. The CDR3 DNA sequence: TGTGCCAGCAGTTACGCGGAGGGAGGAGGAAACACCATATATTTT. Translating it yields CASSYAEGGGNTIYF.

This clone has only one observation. The CDR3 spells CASSLAMGRNTEAFF. CDR3 nucleotide sequence: TGTGCCAGCAGCTTAGCTATGGGGCGGAACACTGAAGCTTTCTTT. This sequence joins TRBV7-9 and TRBJ1-1, with a tentative D call TRBD1 (5 bases). Trimming left V 0 bases short and J 1 base short, with 9 bases between. The CDR3 is 15 residues long. CDR1 and CDR2 from the germline V gene are SEHNR and FQNEAQ (reference sequence).

The chain carries TRBV5-6 and TRBJ2-2, with no clear D. This CDR3 region has 15 residues. Trimming cost V 0 bases and J 3 bases, with 9 bases left between them. CDR1 and CDR2 (germline): SGHDT, YYEEEE. CDR3 sequence: CASSLGVGYTGELFF. The CDR3 region has the DNA TGTGCCAGCAGCTTGGGGGTGGGGTACACCGGGGAGCTGTTTTTT. The full variable domain, in which reference TRBV5-6 and TRBJ2-2 provide the parts outside the CDR3, is DAGVTQSPTHLIKTRGQQVTLRCSPKSGHDTVSWYQQALGQGPQFIFQYYEEEERQRGNFPDRFSGHQFPNYSSELNVNALLLGDSALYLCASSLGVGYTGELFFGEGSRLTVL.

This chain connects TRBV5-1 to TRBJ2-1, with 8 bases that match TRBD2. Germline CDR1 and CDR2: SGHRS and YFSETQ. J lost 8 bases, V lost 0 bases, and 4 bases had no gene match. This CDR3 region has 14 residues. The CDR3 loop reads CASSLGLASYEQFF. In nucleotides, the CDR3 is TGCGCCAGCAGCTTGGGACTAGCGTCGTATGAGCAGTTCTTC. Combining the CDR3 with reference TRBV5-1 and TRBJ2-1 gives the whole variable domain KAGVTQTPRYLIKTRGQQVTLSCSPISGHRSVSWYQQTPGQGLQFLFEYFSETQRNKGNFPGRFSGRQFSNSRSEMNVSTLELGDSALYLCASSLGLASYEQFFGPGTRLTVL.

The J gene is TRBJ2-3, the V gene TRBV29-1; weak D call: TRBD2 (5 bases). Germline CDR1 reads SQVTM; CDR2 reads ANQGSEA. The CDR3 extends over 11 amino acids. Trimming took off 6 bases at V and 3 bases at J, with 7 bases between the two ends. CDR3 bases: TGCAGCGTCGGGAAGACAGATACGCAGTATTTT. Residues: CSVGKTDTQYF.

The chain joins TRBV7-8 to TRBJ1-2; 8 bases line up with TRBD1. Per the germline V gene, CDR1 is SGHVS and CDR2 is FQNEAQ. Trimming removed 4 bases from V and 0 bases from J; junction bases left unmatched: 4. The CDR3 covers 15 residues. CDR3: CASSSQGAPNYGYTF. DNA of the CDR3: TGTGCCAGCAGCTCCCAGGGGGCCCCTAACTATGGCTACACCTTC. Filled out from reference TRBV7-8 and TRBJ1-2, the complete variable domain reads GAGVSQSPRYKVAKRGQDVALRCDPISGHVSLFWYQQALGQGPEFLTYFQNEAQLDKSGLPSDRFFAERPEGSVSTLKIQRTQQEDSAVYLCASSSQGAPNYGYTFGSGTRLTVV.

This clone was observed a single time. The chain recombines TRBV29-1 with TRBJ1-2; 9 nucleotides match TRBD1. Germline V gives CDR1 SQVTM, CDR2 ANQGSEA. V lost 7 bases and J lost 7; bases outside the gene matches: 10. The CDR3 is 13 residues long. The CDR3: CSASWTGASGYTF. In DNA, the CDR3 is TGCAGCGCTTCCTGGACAGGGGCGTCTGGCTACACCTTC.

The chain is built from TRBV6-4 and TRBJ1-2; 7 nucleotides agree with TRBD1. CDR1 MRHNA and CDR2 SNTAGT come from the germline V gene. The V segment lost 6 bases and the J segment 8 bases; nucleotides outside the gene matches: 15. CDR3 length: 15 amino acids. The CDR3 nucleotides are TGTGCCAGCAGGCCTAGGGACAGCCCCTATGGAGGCTACACCTTC. Its protein product is CASRPRDSPYGGYTF.

The chain combines TRBV6-6 with TRBJ2-5; D is undetermined. The ends were cut back, 8 bases at V and 3 bases at J, with 4 bases in the middle. In germline, CDR1 is MNHNY, CDR2 SVGAGI (reference sequence). The CDR3 sequence is 10 residues long. Here the CDR3 reads CASQEETQYF. In nucleotides, the CDR3 is TGTGCCAGCCAAGAAGAGACCCAGTACTTC.

The rearrangement links TRBV7-9 to TRBJ2-7; 7 nucleotides match TRBD1. There are 15 residues in the CDR3. Germline CDR1 and CDR2: SEHNR and FQNEAQ (reference sequence). The ends lost 2 bases at V and 2 bases at J; junction bases unmatched: 6. CDR3 sequence reads: CASSLSGQDTYEQYF. CDR3 DNA sequence: TGTGCCAGCAGCTTATCAGGACAGGACACCTACGAGCAGTACTTC.

The V call is TRBV30, the J call TRBJ2-5; TRBD1 is a possible D gene (7 bases). The CDR3 length is 16 residues. CDR1 is GTSNPN and CDR2 is SVGIG in the germline V gene (reference sequence). The ends were cut back, 0 bases at V and 5 bases at J, with 19 bases in the middle. CDR3 amino acids: CAWSVQGGRARETQYF. The CDR3 DNA is TGTGCCTGGAGTGTCCAGGGGGGCAGGGCTAGGGAGACCCAGTACTTC.